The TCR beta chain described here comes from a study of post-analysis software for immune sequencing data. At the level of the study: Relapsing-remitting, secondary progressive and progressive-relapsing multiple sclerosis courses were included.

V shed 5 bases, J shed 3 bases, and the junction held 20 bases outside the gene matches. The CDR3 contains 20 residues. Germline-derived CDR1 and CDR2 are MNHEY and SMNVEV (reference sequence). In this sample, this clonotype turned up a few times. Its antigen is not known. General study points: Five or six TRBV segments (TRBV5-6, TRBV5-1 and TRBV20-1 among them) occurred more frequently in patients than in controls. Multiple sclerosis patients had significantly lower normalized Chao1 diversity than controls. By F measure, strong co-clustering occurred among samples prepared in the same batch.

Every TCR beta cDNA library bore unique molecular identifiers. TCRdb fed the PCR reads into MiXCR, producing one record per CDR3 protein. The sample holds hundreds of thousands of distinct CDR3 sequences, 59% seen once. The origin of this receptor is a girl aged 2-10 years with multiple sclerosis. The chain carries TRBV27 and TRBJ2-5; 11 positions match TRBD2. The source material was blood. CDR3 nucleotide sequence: TGTGCCAGCAGTCCAACGATTAGCGGGAGGGTCAGTTGGGTCGAAGAGACCCAGTACTTC. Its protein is CASSPTISGRVSWVEETQYF.